One TCR beta chain is described in this entry. Its matching antigen is unknown. Trimming removed 6 bases from V and 1 base from J; junction bases left unmatched: 5. Germline CDR1 is MDHEN and CDR2 is SYDVKM. There are 15 residues in the CDR3. This record comes from a study of T cell responses to AZD1222 COVID-19 vaccine. Findings and caveats of the study: Targeting of unmutated variant regions was reportedly seen in nearly half of spike-specific TCRs. The donor cohort was predominantly white British with a female majority, and clonal diversity may have been underestimated. CD4 TCRs associated with vaccination spanned spike, dominating at 160-218 and 743-854. At baseline, just a handful of AZD1222 recipients tested seropositive.

Sequencing was performed with immunoSEQ multiplex PCR; in TCRdb, only in-frame clones are kept and a portion is missing. The data hold roughly 100,000 clones, with roughly 89% observed a single time. This receptor was obtained from an adult who received the AZD1222 COVID-19 vaccine. The sample here was peripheral blood, taken 28 days after the second AZD1222 dose. This chain uses TRBV28 with TRBJ1-1; TRBD1 matches at 10 bases. DNA for the CDR3: TGTGCCAGCAGCGACAGGGGGCTGGGGAACACTGAAGCTTTCTTT. Translated: CASSDRGLGNTEAFF.